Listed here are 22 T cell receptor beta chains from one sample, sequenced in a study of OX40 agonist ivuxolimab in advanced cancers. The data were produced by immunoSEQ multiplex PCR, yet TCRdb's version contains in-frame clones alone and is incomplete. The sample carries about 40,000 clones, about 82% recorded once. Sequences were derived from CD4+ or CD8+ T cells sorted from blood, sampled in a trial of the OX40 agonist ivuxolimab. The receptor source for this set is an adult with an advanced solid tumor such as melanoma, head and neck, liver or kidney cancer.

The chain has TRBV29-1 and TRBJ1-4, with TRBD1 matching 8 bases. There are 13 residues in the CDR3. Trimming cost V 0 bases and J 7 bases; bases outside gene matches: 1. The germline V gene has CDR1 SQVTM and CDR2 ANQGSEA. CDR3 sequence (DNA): TGCAGCGTTGAAGAACAGGGGGGTGAAAAACTGTTTTTT. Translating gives CSVEEQGGEKLFF.

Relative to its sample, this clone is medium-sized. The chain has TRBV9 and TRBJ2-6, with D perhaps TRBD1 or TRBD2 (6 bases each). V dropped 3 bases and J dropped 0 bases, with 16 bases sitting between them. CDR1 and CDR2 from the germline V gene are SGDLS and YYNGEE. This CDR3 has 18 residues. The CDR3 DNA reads TGTGCCAGCAGCGCCGGGGGCCAGGCCACCTCTGGGGCCAACGTCCTGACTTTC. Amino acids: CASSAGGQATSGANVLTF.

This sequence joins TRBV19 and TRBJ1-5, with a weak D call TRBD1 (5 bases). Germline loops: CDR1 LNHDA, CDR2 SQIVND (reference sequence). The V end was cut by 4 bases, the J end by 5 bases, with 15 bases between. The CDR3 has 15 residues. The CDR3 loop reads CASSRTRGSDQPQHF. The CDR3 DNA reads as TGTGCCAGTAGTAGAACAAGGGGTTCGGATCAGCCCCAGCATTTT.

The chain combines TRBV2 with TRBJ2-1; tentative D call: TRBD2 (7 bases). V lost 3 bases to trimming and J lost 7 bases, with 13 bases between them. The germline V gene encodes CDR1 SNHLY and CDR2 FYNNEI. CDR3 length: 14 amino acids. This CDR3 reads CASSDLQGLNEQFF. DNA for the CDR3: TGTGCCAGCAGTGACCTACAGGGACTAAATGAGCAGTTCTTC.

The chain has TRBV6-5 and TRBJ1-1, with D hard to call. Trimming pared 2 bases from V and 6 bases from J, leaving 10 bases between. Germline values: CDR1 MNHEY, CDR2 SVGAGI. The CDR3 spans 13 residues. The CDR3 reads CASSYTKNAEAFF. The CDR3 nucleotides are TGTGCCAGCAGTTACACTAAAAACGCTGAAGCTTTCTTT.

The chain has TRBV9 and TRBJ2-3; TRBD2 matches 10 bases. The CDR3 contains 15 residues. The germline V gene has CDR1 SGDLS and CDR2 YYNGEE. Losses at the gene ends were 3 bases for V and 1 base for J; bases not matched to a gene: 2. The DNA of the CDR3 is TGTGCCAGCAGCGCCGGGACTAGCGGCACAGATACGCAGTATTTT. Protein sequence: CASSAGTSGTDTQYF.

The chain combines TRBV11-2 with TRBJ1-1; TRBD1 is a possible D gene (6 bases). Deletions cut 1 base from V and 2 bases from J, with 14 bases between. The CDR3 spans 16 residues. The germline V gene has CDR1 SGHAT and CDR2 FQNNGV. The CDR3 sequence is CASSLGTGLSNTEAFF. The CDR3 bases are TGTGCCAGCAGCTTAGGCACAGGGTTATCCAACACTGAAGCTTTCTTT.

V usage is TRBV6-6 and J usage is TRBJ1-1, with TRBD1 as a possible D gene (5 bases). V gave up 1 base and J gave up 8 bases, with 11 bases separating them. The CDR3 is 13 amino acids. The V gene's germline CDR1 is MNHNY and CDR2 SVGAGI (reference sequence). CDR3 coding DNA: TGTGCCAGCAGTTACTGGAGGGGCGGCGAAGCTTTCTTT. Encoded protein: CASSYWRGGEAFF.

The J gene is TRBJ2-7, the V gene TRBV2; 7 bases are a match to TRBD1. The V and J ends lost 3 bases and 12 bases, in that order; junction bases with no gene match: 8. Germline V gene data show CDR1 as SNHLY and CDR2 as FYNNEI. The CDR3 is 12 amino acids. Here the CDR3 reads CASSDLDRRLYF. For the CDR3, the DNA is TGTGCCAGCAGTGACTTGGACAGGCGGCTGTACTTC.

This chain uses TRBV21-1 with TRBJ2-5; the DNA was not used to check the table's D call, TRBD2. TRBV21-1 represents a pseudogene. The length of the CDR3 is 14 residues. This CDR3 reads CASSGGVPKETQYF. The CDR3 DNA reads TGTGCCAGCAGCGGCGGGGTTCCGAAAGAGACCCAGTACTTC.

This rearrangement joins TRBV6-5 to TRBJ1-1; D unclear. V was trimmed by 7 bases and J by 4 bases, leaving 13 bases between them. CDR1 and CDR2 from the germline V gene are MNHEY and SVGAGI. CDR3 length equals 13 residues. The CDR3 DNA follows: TGTGCCAGCATCCGCGTCGACTTCACTGAAGCTTTCTTT. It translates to CASIRVDFTEAFF.

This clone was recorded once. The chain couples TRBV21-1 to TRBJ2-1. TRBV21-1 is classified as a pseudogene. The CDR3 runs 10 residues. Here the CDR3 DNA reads TGTGCCAGCACGAGGGGAGAGCAGTTCTTC. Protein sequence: CASTRGEQFF.

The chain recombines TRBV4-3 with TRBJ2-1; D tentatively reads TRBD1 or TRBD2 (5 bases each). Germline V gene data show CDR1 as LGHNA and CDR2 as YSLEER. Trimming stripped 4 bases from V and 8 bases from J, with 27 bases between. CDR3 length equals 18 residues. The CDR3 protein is CASSRRVIGAGEYDEQFF. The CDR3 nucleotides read TGCGCCAGCAGCCGACGAGTCATTGGGGCGGGCGAGTACGATGAGCAGTTCTTC.

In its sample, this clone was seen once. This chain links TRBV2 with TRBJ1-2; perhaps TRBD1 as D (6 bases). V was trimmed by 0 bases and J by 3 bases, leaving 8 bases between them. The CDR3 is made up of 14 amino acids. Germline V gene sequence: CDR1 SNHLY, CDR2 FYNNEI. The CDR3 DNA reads TGTGCCAGCAGTGAAGCGCGGGGGCACTATGGCTACACCTTC. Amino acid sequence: CASSEARGHYGYTF. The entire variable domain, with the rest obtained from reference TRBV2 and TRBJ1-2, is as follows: EPEVTQTPSHQVTQMGQEVILRCVPISNHLYFYWYRQILGQKVEFLVSFYNNEISEKSEIFDDQFSVERPDGSNFTLKIRSTKLEDSAMYFCASSEARGHYGYTFGSGTRLTVV.

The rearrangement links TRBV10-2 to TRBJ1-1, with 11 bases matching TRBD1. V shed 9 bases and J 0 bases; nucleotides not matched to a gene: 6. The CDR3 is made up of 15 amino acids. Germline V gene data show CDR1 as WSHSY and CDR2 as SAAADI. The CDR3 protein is CASQPGQGVNTEAFF. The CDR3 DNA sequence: TGCGCCAGTCAACCGGGACAGGGGGTGAACACTGAAGCTTTCTTT.

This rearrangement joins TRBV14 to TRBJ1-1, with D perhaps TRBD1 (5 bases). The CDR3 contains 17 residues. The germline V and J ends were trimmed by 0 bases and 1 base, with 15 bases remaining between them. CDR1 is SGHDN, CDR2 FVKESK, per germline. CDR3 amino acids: CASSQENPETANTEAFF. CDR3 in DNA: TGTGCCAGCAGCCAAGAGAACCCCGAGACAGCGAACACTGAAGCTTTCTTT.

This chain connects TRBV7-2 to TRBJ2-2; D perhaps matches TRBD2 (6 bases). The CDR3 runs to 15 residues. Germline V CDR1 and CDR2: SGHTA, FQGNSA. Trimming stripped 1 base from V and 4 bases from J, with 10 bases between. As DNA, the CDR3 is TGTGCCAGCAGCTTAGAATGGGACTTCACCGGGGAGCTGTTTTTT. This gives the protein CASSLEWDFTGELFF. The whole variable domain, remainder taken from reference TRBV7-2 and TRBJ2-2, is GAGVSQSPSNKVTEKGKDVELRCDPISGHTALYWYRQSLGQGLEFLIYFQGNSAPDKSGLPSDRFSAERTGGSVSTLTIQRTQQEDSAVYLCASSLEWDFTGELFFGEGSRLTVL.

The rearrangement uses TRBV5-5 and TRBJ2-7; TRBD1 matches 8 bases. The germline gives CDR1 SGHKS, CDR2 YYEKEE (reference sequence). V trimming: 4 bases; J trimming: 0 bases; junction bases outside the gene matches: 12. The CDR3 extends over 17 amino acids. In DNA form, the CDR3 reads TGTGCCAGCAGCCTTAGGACAGGGATGATCGCCTCCTACGAGCAGTACTTC. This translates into CASSLRTGMIASYEQYF.

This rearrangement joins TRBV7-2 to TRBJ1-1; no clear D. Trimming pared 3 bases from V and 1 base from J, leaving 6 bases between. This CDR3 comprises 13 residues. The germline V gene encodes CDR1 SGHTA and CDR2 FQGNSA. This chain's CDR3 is CASSFSGNTEAFF. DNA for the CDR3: TGTGCCAGCAGCTTTTCAGGGAACACTGAAGCTTTCTTT. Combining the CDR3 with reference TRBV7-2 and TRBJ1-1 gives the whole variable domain GAGVSQSPSNKVTEKGKDVELRCDPISGHTALYWYRQSLGQGLEFLIYFQGNSAPDKSGLPSDRFSAERTGGSVSTLTIQRTQQEDSAVYLCASSFSGNTEAFFGQGTRLTVV.

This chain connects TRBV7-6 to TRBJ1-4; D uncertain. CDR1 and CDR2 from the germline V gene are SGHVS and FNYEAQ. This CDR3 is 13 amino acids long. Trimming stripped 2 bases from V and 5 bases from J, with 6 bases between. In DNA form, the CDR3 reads TGTGCCAGCAGCTTAATCCGGAATGAAAAACTGTTTTTT. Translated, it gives CASSLIRNEKLFF.

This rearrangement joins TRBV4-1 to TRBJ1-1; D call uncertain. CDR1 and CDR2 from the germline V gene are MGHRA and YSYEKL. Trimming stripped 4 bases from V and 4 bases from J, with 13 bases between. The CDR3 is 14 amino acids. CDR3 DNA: TGCGCCAGCAGCCCTACAACGCTGAGCACTGAAGCTTTCTTT. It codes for CASSPTTLSTEAFF.

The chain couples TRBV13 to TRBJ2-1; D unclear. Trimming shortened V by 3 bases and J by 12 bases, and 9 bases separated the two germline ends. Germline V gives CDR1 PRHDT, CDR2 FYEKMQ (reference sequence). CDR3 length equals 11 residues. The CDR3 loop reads CASSFSGVQFF. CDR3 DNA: TGTGCCAGCAGCTTCTCTGGGGTGCAGTTCTTC.